This T cell receptor (beta chain) was recorded in a study of blood T cell repertoires in COVID-19. Whole-study context: There were acute and convalescent COVID-19 samples, and they came from the United States, Italy and Spain. The analysed material was cDNA or gDNA that came from T cells, B-cell-depleted T cells, or PBMCs.

Original handling: The authors estimated nucleated cell counts from reference gene primer amplification. Libraries were prepared by immunoSEQ multiplex PCR; TCRdb keeps only in-frame clonotypes and omits some of them. V and J calls plus clone size are reproduced from that table; the DNA served to infer D and trimming. The data show roughly 160,000 clones, 70% to 90% seen once. This clone was seen only a few times. V was clipped by 2 bases and J by 2 bases; unmatched bases: 1. CDR1 and CDR2 (germline): KGHSH, LQKENI. CDR3 length: 14 amino acids. The chain has TRBV18 and TRBJ2-7; 9 nucleotides align to TRBD2. Specimen: peripheral blood. The receptor was derived from a man of 80 years or more with COVID-19, enrolled during active disease. CDR3 DNA sequence: TGTGCCAGCTCACCAGGCGGGGGGGCCTACGAGCAGTACTTC. This codes for CASSPGGGAYEQYF.